This T cell receptor beta chain was sequenced in a study of T cells in Graves' hyperthyroidism and ophthalmopathy. Amplified regions were TCR beta CDR3 sequences from RNA transcripts. When the TCR CDR3 underwent first-round RT-PCR, the HTBI primer set was used. MiXCR, applied by TCRdb to the multiplex PCR reads, yields one record per CDR3 protein. The sample shows about 300,000 distinct CDR3 sequences, approximately 18% of them seen only once. Ophthalmopathy patients showed a Clinical Activity Score of at least 3, NOSPECS grade of at least 4 and duration under 3 months. Diagnosis relied on clinical symptoms, serum thyroxine and TRAb, thyroid ultrasound and orbital computed tomography. Using 9.5 to 10 ml of fresh peripheral blood, PBMCs were prepared. General study results and limits: Most clonotypes that expanded in the thyroid above 0.001 also showed up in blood.

The CDR3 spans 14 residues. Germline lookup yields CDR1 KGHDR and CDR2 SFDVKD. The V end was cut by 4 bases, the J end by 4 bases, with 10 bases between. This clonotype was counted between two and nine times. Its specificity is unknown. The rearrangement joins TRBV24-1 to TRBJ1-5, with D hard to call. Sequencing input: blood. The TCR was taken from a man in his fifties with Graves' ophthalmopathy. CDR3 amino acids: CATSDGWQNQPQHF. CDR3 in DNA: TGTGCCACCAGTGACGGTTGGCAAAATCAGCCCCAGCATTTT.